This T cell receptor beta chain emerged from a study of cytomegalovirus exposure and HLA in healthy donors. Study at large: A prior study identified 110 million or so unique TCR beta sequences from roughly 180 million T cells.

General study findings and limits: Reportedly, cytomegalovirus status was diagnosed with high sensitivity and specificity. Differences between HLA loci emerged in a later analysis of TCR association rates, with DRB1 most and HLA-C fewest. In a later analysis, approximately 15,000 TCR beta sequences were associated with HLA alleles at 0.05 false discovery rate.

In germline, CDR1 is ENHRY, CDR2 SYGVKD. V gave up 6 bases and J gave up 6 bases; unmatched junction bases: 4. This CDR3 has 12 residues. PCR involved 60 Vbeta and 13 Jbeta primers. The data were produced by immunoSEQ multiplex PCR, yet TCRdb's version contains in-frame clones alone and is incomplete. The sample contains around 110,000 clones, around 80% of which appear only once. Details on this clone: Its antigen is unknown.

The V and J genes are TRBV10-3 and TRBJ1-2; 7 bases map to TRBD1. The sequence came from a man aged 25-40 years in good health and CMV-seronegative. The sequencing sample was made of PBMCs. This chain's CDR3 is CAISDRANGYTF. For the CDR3, the DNA is TGTGCCATCAGCGACAGGGCCAATGGCTACACCTTC.